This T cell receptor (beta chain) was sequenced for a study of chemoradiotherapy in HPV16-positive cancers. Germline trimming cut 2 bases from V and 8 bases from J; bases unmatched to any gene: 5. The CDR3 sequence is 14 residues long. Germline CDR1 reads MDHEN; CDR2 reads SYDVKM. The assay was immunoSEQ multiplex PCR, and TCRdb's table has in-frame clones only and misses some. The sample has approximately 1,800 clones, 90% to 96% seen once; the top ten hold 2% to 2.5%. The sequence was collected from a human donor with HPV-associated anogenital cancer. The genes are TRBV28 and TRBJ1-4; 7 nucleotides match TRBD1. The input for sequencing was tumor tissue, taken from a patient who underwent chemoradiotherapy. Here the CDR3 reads CASSLRGLFEKLFF. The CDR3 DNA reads TGTGCCAGCAGTTTAAGGGGGCTCTTCGAAAAACTGTTTTTT.